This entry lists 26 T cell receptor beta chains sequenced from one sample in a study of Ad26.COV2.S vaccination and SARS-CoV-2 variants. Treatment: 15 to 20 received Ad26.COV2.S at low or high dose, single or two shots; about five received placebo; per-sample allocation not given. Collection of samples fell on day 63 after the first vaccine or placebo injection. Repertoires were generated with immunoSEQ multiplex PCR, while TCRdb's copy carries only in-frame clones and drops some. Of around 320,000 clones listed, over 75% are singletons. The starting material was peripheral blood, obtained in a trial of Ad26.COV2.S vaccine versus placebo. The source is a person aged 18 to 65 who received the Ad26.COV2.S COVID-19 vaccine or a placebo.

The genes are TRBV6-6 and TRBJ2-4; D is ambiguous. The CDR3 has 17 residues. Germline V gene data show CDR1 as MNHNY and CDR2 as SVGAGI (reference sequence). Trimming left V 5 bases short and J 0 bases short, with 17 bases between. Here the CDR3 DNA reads TGTGCCAGCAGTCAACCAGGAACTTCCGTAGCCAAAAACATTCAGTACTTC. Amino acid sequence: CASSQPGTSVAKNIQYF.

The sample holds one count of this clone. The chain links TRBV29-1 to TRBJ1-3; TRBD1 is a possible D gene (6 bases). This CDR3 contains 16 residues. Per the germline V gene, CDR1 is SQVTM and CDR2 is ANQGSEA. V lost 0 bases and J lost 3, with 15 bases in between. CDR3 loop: CSVEDQAGEGGNTIYF. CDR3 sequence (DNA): TGCAGCGTTGAAGATCAAGCAGGGGAAGGTGGAAACACCATATATTTT.

CDR3 sequence reads: CASSLFPPRVGTGTYEQYF. CDR3 nucleotides: TGTGCCAGCAGTTTATTCCCCCCTAGGGTGGGGACAGGTACCTACGAGCAGTACTTC. This sequence joins TRBV27 and TRBJ2-7; TRBD1 agrees at 8 bases. V lost 1 base to trimming and J lost 2 bases; unmatched junction nucleotides: 16. The length of the CDR3 is 19 residues. CDR1 and CDR2 (germline): MNHEY, SMNVEV (reference sequence).

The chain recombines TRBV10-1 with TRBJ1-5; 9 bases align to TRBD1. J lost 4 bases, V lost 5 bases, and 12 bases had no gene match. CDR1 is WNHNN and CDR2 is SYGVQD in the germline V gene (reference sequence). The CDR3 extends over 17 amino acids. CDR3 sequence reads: CASSCSGTGKPNQPQHF. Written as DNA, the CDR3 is TGCGCCAGCAGTTGTTCGGGGACAGGGAAACCTAATCAGCCCCAGCATTTT.

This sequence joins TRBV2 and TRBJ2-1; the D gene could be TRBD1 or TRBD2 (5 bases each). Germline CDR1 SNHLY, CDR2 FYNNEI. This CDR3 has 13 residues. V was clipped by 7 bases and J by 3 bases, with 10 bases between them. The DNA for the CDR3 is TGTGCCAGCAATCGAGGGGTCTACAATGAGCAGTTCTTC. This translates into CASNRGVYNEQFF.

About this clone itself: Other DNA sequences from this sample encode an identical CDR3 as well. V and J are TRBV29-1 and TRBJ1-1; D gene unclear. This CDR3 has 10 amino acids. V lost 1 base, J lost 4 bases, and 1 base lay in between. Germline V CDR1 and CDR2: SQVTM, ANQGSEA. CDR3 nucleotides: TGCAGCGTTGAAGGCACTGAAGCTTTCTTT. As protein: CSVEGTEAFF.

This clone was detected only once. The CDR3 coding sequence is TGTGCCAGCAGCTTCCGAGGCAGGGTAGGCGCAGATACGCAGTATTTT. Translating gives CASSFRGRVGADTQYF. The chain carries TRBV7-9 and TRBJ2-3, with D perhaps matching TRBD1 (5 bases). CDR1 and CDR2 from the germline V gene are SEHNR and FQNEAQ (reference sequence). The CDR3 consists of 16 residues. Between the trimmed V and J ends, which lost 3 bases and 4 bases, there was a span of 17 bases.

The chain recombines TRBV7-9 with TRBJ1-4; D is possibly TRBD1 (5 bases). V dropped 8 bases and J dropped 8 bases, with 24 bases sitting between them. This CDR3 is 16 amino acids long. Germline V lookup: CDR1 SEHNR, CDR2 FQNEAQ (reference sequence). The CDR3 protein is CASRAPGSGSGEKLFF. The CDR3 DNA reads TGTGCCAGCCGAGCCCCGGGATCAGGGTCAGGGGAAAAACTGTTTTTT.

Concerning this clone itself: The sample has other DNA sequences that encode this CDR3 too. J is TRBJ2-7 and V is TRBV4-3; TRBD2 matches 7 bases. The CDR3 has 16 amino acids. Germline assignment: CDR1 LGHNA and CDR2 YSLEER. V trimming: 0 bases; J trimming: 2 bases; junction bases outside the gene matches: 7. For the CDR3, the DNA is TGCGCCAGCAGCCAAGATTTGGGGGGGGTGACCTACGAGCAGTACTTC. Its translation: CASSQDLGGVTYEQYF.

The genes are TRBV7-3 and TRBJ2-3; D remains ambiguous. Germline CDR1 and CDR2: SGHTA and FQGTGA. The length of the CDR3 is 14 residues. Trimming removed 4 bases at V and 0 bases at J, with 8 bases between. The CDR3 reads CASSSSTSTDTQYF. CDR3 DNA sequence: TGTGCCAGCAGCTCAAGCACAAGCACAGATACGCAGTATTTT.

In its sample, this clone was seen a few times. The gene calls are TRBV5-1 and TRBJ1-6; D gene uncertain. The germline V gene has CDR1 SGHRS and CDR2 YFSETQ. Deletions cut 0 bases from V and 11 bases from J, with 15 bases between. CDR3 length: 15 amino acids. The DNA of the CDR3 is TGCGCCAGCAGCTTGGCCTTGGGCCCGCTGGCACCCCTCCACTTT. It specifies CASSLALGPLAPLHF. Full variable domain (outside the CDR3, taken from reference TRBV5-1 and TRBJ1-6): KAGVTQTPRYLIKTRGQQVTLSCSPISGHRSVSWYQQTPGQGLQFLFEYFSETQRNKGNFPGRFSGRQFSNSRSEMNVSTLELGDSALYLCASSLALGPLAPLHFGNGTRLTVT.

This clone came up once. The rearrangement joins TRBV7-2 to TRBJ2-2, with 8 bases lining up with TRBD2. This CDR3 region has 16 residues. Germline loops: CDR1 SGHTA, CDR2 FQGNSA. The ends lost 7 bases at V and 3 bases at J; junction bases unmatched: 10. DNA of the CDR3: TGTGCCAGCACCCCCCGGGGGGGCGGCGACACCGGGGAGCTGTTTTTT. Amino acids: CASTPRGGGDTGELFF.

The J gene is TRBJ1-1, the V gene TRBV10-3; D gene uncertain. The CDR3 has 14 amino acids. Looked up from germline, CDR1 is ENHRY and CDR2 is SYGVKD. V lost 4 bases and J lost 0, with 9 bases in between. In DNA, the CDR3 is TGTGCCATCAGTGTTGGGGATTTGAACACTGAAGCTTTCTTT. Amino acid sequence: CAISVGDLNTEAFF.

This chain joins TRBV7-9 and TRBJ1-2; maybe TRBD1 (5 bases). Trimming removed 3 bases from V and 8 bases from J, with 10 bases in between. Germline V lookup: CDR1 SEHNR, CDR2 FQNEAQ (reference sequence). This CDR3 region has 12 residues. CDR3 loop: CASSFGGGGYTF. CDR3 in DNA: TGTGCCAGCAGCTTTGGGGGAGGAGGCTACACCTTC.

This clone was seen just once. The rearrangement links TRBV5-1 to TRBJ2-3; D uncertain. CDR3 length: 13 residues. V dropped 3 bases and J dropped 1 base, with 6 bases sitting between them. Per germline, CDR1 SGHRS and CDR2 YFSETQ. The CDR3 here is CASSYPGTDTQYF. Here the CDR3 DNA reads TGCGCCAGCAGCTACCCGGGCACAGATACGCAGTATTTT.

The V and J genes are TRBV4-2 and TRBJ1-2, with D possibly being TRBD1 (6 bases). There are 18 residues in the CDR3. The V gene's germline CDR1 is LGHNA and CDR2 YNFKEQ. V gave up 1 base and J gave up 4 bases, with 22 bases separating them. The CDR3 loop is CASSQGAGEQGKGYGYTF. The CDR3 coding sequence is TGTGCCAGCAGCCAAGGGGCAGGCGAACAGGGAAAGGGCTATGGCTACACCTTC.

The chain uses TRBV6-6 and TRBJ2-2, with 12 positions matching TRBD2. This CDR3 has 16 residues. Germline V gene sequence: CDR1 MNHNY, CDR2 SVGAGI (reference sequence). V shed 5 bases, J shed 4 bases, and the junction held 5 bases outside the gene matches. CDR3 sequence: CASSASGGVFTGELFF. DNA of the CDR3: TGTGCCAGCAGTGCTAGCGGGGGGGTTTTCACCGGGGAGCTGTTTTTT.

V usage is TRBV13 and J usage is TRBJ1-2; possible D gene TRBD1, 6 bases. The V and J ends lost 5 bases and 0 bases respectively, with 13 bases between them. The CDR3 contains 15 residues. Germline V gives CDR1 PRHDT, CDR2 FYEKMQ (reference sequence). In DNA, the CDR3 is TGTGCCAGCAGCCGTCCGGGGGGCCCTAACTATGGCTACACCTTC. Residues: CASSRPGGPNYGYTF.

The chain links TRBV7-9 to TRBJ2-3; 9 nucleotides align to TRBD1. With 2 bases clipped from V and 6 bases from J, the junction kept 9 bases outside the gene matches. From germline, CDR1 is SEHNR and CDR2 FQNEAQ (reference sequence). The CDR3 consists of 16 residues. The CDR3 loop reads CASSLSGTGRLDTQYF. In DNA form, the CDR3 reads TGTGCCAGCAGCTTATCTGGGACAGGGAGGTTGGATACGCAGTATTTT.

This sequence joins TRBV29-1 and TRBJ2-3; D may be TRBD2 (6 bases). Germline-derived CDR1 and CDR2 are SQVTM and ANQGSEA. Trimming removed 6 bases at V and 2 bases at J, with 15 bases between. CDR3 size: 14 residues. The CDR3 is CSVATGGVTDTQYF. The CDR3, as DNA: TGCAGCGTCGCCACTGGCGGGGTCACAGATACGCAGTATTTT.

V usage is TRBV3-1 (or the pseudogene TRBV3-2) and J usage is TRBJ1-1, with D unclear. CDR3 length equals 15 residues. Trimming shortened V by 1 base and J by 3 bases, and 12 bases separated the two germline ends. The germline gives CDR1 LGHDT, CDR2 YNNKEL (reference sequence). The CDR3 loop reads CASSQGRNPDTEAFF. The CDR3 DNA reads TGTGCCAGCAGCCAAGGTAGAAATCCGGACACTGAAGCTTTCTTT.

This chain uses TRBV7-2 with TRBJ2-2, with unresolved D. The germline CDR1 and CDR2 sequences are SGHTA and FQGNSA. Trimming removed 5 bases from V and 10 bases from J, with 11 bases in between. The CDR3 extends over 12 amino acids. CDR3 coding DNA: TGTGCCAGCAGCCCCCAAAAGTCGGAGCTGTTTTTT. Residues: CASSPQKSELFF.

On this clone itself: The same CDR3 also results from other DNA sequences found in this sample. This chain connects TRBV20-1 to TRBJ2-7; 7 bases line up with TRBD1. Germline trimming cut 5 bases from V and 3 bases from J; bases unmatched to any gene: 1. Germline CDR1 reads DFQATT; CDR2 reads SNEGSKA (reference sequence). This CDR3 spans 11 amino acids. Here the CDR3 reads CSARDSYEQYF. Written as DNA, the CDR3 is TGCAGTGCTCGGGACAGCTACGAGCAGTACTTC.

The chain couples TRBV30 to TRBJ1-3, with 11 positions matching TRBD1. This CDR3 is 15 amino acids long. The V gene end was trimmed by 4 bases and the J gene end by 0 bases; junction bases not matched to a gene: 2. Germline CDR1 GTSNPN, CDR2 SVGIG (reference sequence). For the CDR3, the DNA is TGTGCCTGGACCGGACAGGGGGCCTCTGGAAACACCATATATTTT. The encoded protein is CAWTGQGASGNTIYF.

The CDR3 protein is CASRAGNSGNTIYF. The CDR3 DNA follows: TGTGCCAGCAGAGCTGGGAACTCTGGAAACACCATATATTTT. The chain employs TRBV2 and TRBJ1-3; D is unclear. This CDR3 region has 14 residues. V was shortened by 6 bases and J by 0 bases, with 9 bases between the two germline ends. Per the germline V gene, CDR1 is SNHLY and CDR2 is FYNNEI.

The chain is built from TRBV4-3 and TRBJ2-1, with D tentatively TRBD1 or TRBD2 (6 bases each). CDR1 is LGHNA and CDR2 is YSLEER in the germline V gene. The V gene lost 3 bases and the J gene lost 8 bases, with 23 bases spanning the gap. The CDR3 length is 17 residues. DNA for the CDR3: TGCGCCAGCAGCCAGACTACTGGGGGGCTGCTTTGGGATGAGCAGTTCTTC. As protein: CASSQTTGGLLWDEQFF.